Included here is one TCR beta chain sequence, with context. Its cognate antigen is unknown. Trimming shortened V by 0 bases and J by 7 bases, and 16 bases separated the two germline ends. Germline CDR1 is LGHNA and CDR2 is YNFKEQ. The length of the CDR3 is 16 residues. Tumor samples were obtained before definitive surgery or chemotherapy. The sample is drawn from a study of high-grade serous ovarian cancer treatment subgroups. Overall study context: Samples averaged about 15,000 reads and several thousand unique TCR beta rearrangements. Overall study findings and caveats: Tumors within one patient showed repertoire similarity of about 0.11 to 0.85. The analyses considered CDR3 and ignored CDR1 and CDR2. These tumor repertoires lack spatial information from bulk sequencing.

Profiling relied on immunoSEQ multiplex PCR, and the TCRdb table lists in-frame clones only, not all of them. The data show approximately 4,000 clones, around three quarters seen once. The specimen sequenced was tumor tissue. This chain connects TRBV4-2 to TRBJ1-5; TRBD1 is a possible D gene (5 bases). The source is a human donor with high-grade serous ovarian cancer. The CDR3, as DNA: TGTGCCAGCAGCCAAGATGTCGGGCGGGGACCGCAGCCCCAGCATTTT. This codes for CASSQDVGRGPQPQHF.